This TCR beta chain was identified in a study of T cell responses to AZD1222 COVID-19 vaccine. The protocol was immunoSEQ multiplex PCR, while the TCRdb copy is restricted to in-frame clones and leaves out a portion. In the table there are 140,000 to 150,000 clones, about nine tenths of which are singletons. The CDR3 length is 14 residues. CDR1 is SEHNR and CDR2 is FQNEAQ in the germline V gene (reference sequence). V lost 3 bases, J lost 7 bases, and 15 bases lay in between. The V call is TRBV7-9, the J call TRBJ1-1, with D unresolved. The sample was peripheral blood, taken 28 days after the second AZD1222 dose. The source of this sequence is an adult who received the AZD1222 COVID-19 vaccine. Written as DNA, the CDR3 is TGTGCCAGCAGCTTCCCGGGAATGAGAGGTGAAGCTTTCTTT. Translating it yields CASSFPGMRGEAFF. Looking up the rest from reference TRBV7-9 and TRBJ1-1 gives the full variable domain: DTGVSQNPRHKITKRGQNVTFRCDPISEHNRLYWYRQTLGQGPEFLTYFQNEAQLEKSRLLSDRFSAERPKGSFSTLEIQRTEQGDSAMYLCASSFPGMRGEAFFGQGTRLTVV.